A selection of T cell receptor beta chains follows, all from one sample in a study of beta chain features in type 1 diabetes. The method was immunoSEQ multiplex PCR; TCRdb's version includes in-frame clones alone and lacks a portion of them. This sample has hundreds of thousands of clones; around an eighth occur once, and the top ten carry roughly 0.04%. The sample taken for sequencing was naive CD4+ T cells from blood. All receptors derive from a man younger than 35 with type 1 diabetes. CDR3s include the opening cysteine and the closing phenylalanine or tryptophan. D genes are given only for firm matches. The size of a clone is reported for some rows only, either as once, few or many, or as a class for expanded clones.

TRBV4-3	.	TRBJ2-1	few	TGCGCCAGCAGCCAAGGGGCAGGCTGGTATGAGCAGTTCTTC	CASSQGAGWYEQFF
TRBV18	.	TRBJ2-7	few	TGTGCCAGCTCACCACCGGGGGCTTACGAGCAGTACTTC	CASSPPGAYEQYF
TRBV4-1	.	TRBJ1-2	few	TGCGCCAGCAGCCAAGGCCAGGGGTCTAACTATGGCTACACCTTC	CASSQGQGSNYGYTF
TRBV5-6	TRBD1	TRBJ2-7	few	TGTGCCAGCAGCCCGACAGGGAACTCCTACGAGCAGTACTTC	CASSPTGNSYEQYF
TRBV6-5	.	TRBJ2-1	.	TGTGCCAGCAGTTGGAATAGGGCCCTGGGGGACAATGAGCAGTTCTTC	CASSWNRALGDNEQFF
TRBV6-5	.	TRBJ2-2	.	TGTGCCAGCAACCCCGGGGGAGAGAACACCGGGGAGCTGTTTTTT	CASNPGGENTGELFF
TRBV28	.	TRBJ2-7	few	TGTGCCTTAGCCTACGAGCAGTACTTC	CALAYEQYF
TRBV7-9	.	TRBJ1-1	.	TGTGCCAGCAGCTTAGAAGGTTCTGAAGCTTTCTTT	CASSLEGSEAFF
TRBV28	.	TRBJ2-1	few	TGTGCCAGCAGTTCCTGGGCCTCGGACAGTTACAATGAGCAGTTCTTC	CASSSWASDSYNEQFF
TRBV9	TRBD1	TRBJ1-2	few	TGTGCCAGCAGCGGCCGAGACAGGGCTGACTATGGCTACACCTTC	CASSGRDRADYGYTF
TRBV10-2	TRBD1	TRBJ1-2	.	TGCGCCAGCAAGGACAGGAACTATGGCTACACCTTC	CASKDRNYGYTF
TRBV18	TRBD1	TRBJ2-7	few	TGTGCCAGCTCACCGTACCGACAGGGAGAATACGAGCAGTACTTC	CASSPYRQGEYEQYF
TRBV4-3	.	TRBJ2-3	few	TGCGCCAGCAGCCAAACCACACGAGGGGATACGCAGTATTTT	CASSQTTRGDTQYF
TRBV15	.	TRBJ2-5	.	TGTGCCACCAGCAGGGGCCGGGGACTCGAGGGGGAGACCCAGTACTTC	CATSRGRGLEGETQYF